Listed below are T cell receptor beta chains from one sample, sequenced in a study of PD-1 blockade in classical Hodgkin lymphoma. Only in-frame clones appear in the TCRdb table, and some are missing; sequencing was by immunoSEQ multiplex PCR. The table lists tens of thousands of clones, 75% to 90% of them singletons. This material consisted of peripheral blood mononuclear cells (PBMCs), taken before the second cycle of nivolumab. The receptors were sampled from a human donor with classical Hodgkin lymphoma. CDR3s include the opening cysteine and the closing phenylalanine or tryptophan. A D gene is named only where the DNA matches it firmly. Only part of the rows carry a size: once, few, many, or a class if the clone is expanded.

size,J,D,V,DNA,CDR3
.,TRBJ2-2,.,TRBV10-3,TGTGCCATCAGTGATCCAGGGTACACCGGGGAGCTGTTTTTT,CAISDPGYTGELFF
.,TRBJ2-1,TRBD2,TRBV10-3,TGTGCCATCAGTGGCTTACTAGCGGGAGTATCGGGCAATGAGCAGTTCTTC,CAISGLLAGVSGNEQFF
once,TRBJ2-7,.,TRBV2,TGTGCCAGCAGGCCGGACTCCTACGAGCAGTACTTC,CASRPDSYEQYF
.,TRBJ2-7,TRBD2,TRBV16,TGTGCCAGCAGCCACGGAGCGGGAGTCCCCTACGAGCAGTACTTC,CASSHGAGVPYEQYF
.,TRBJ1-2,TRBD1,TRBV7-9,TGTGCCAGCAGCTTTTGGGACAGCCCTAACTATGGCTACACCTTC,CASSFWDSPNYGYTF
.,TRBJ2-3,.,TRBV27,TGTGCCAGCAGTTTAGTAGGGGCAGATACGCAGTATTTT,CASSLVGADTQYF
.,TRBJ2-1,TRBD2,TRBV5-4,TGTGCCAGCAGCTTGCTAACTAGCGGGAGTAATGAGCAGTTCTTC,CASSLLTSGSNEQFF
.,TRBJ1-1,.,TRBV28,TGTGCCAGCAGTTTGGTCAGAGAAGCTTTCTTT,CASSLVREAFF
.,TRBJ2-3,TRBD2,TRBV10-2,TGCGCCAGCAGTGAGCGTGGGACTAGCGGGAGTGGGGGCACAGATACGCAGTATTTT,CASSERGTSGSGGTDTQYF
.,TRBJ2-7,TRBD1,TRBV28,TGTGCCAGCAGTCTCGAACAGGGGGCGGACGAGCAGTACTTC,CASSLEQGADEQYF
.,TRBJ2-7,.,TRBV10-3,TGTGCCATCAGGGAATCCGGGACCTCCTACGAGCAGTACTTC,CAIRESGTSYEQYF
.,TRBJ2-7,.,TRBV5-4,TGTGCCAGCAGCTCGGGGGAGGCCTCCTACGAGCAGTACTTC,CASSSGEASYEQYF
.,TRBJ1-5,TRBD1,TRBV28,TGTGCCAGCAGGAGGACAGGTAATAGCAATCAGCCCCAGCATTTT,CASRRTGNSNQPQHF
.,TRBJ2-5,.,TRBV7-9,TGTGCCAGCAGCTTAGGCATTCGGGAGACCCAGTACTTC,CASSLGIRETQYF
.,TRBJ2-3,TRBD1,TRBV28,TGTGCCAGCAGACCAGGGGGAGAGGGCACAGATACGCAGTATTTT,CASRPGGEGTDTQYF
.,TRBJ2-7,.,TRBV6-1,TGTGCCAGCAGCGGTTCCTACGAGCAGTACTTC,CASSGSYEQYF
many,TRBJ1-3,.,TRBV5-1,TGTGCCAGCAGCTTGGGGTCTGGGACTGGAAACACCATATATTTT,CASSLGSGTGNTIYF
.,TRBJ1-2,.,TRBV28,TGTGCCAGCAGGGATAAGGGATCGGTCTATGGCTACACCTTC,CASRDKGSVYGYTF
.,TRBJ2-3,TRBD2,TRBV18,TGTGCCAGCTCACTTCTTAGCGGGGGTTTCACAGATACGCAGTATTTT,CASSLLSGGFTDTQYF
.,TRBJ2-5,.,TRBV28,TGTGCCAGCAGTTTAAAGGTCGCTAGCCGTCACAACTTC,CASSLKVASRHNF
.,TRBJ2-1,.,TRBV5-1,TGCGCCAGCAGCTCCGGGGTAGCGGTATACAATGAGCAGTTCTTC,CASSSGVAVYNEQFF
few,TRBJ2-5,.,TRBV6-1,TGCGGTAGTTCGGGGTACCAAGAGACCCAGTACTTC,CGSSGYQETQYF
.,TRBJ2-7,TRBD1,TRBV19,TGTGCCAGTAGACCGAACAGGGGGCCCATCTACGAGCAGTACTTC,CASRPNRGPIYEQYF
.,TRBJ2-7,TRBD1,TRBV5-1,TGCGCCAGCAGCCCGACAGGGTCGACCTACGAGCAGTACTTC,CASSPTGSTYEQYF
.,TRBJ1-4,.,TRBV15,TGTGCCACCAGCAGAGATCGGAGGGGGGGGCGGGAAAAACTGTTTTTT,CATSRDRRGGREKLFF
.,TRBJ1-3,.,TRBV7-9,TGTGCCAGCAGCGGCCCGCGGGGCGCAGGAAACACCATATATTTT,CASSGPRGAGNTIYF
.,TRBJ2-5,TRBD1,TRBV2,TGTGCCAGCAGTGAAAGGGGGGGACAGGGGACCCAGTACTTC,CASSERGGQGTQYF
.,TRBJ1-1,.,TRBV29-1,TGCAGCGGTAGGGGTTGGAACGCTGAAGCTTTCTTT,CSGRGWNAEAFF
.,TRBJ1-5,.,TRBV16,TGTGCCAGCAGCCAATCGAGAGGGAACAATCAGCCCCAGCATTTT,CASSQSRGNNQPQHF
.,TRBJ1-2,.,TRBV5-4,TGTGCCAGCAGCTTGGTCCCAGGCAACTATGGCTACACCTTC,CASSLVPGNYGYTF
.,TRBJ1-2,.,TRBV7-9,TGTGCCAGCAGCTCGACCCGGACGGAAAGTGGCTATGGCTACACCTTC,CASSSTRTESGYGYTF
.,TRBJ2-5,.,TRBV5-1,TGCGCCAGCAGCTTCCGGGCGGCCGGGGAGACCCAGTACTTC,CASSFRAAGETQYF
.,TRBJ1-1,TRBD1,TRBV27,TGTGCCAGCAGTCTCGGGACAGGGGTGTTCAACACTGAAGCTTTCTTT,CASSLGTGVFNTEAFF
few,TRBJ1-4,.,TRBV4-1,TGCGCCAGCAGCTCAGACCCAATCCTGGAAAAACTGTTTTTT,CASSSDPILEKLFF
.,TRBJ2-2,TRBD2,TRBV14,TGTGCCAGCAGCCAAGGGTCAGCGGGACCCACCGGGGAGCTGTTTTTT,CASSQGSAGPTGELFF
.,TRBJ2-7,TRBD2,TRBV19,TGTGCCAGTAGTCTCGGGACTAGCGGGAGTGGAGCCTACGAGCAGTACTTC,CASSLGTSGSGAYEQYF
.,TRBJ1-1,.,TRBV7-9,TGTGCCAGCAGCTTCGATTTGGGACGGGACACTGAAGCTTTCTTT,CASSFDLGRDTEAFF
.,TRBJ2-2,TRBD2,TRBV27,TGTGCCAGCAGTTCCTCCGGACTAGCGGGACGGACCGGGGAGCTGTTTTTT,CASSSSGLAGRTGELFF
.,TRBJ1-1,TRBD1,TRBV27,TGTGCCAGCAGCTCTATAGACAGGGGGCGAGTCAGAGAAACTGAAGCTTTCTTT,CASSSIDRGRVRETEAFF
.,TRBJ2-5,TRBD2,TRBV27,TGTGCCAGCAGTTTACTTGGACTAGCGGCCCAAGAGACCCAGTACTTC,CASSLLGLAAQETQYF
.,TRBJ2-3,TRBD2,TRBV6-5,TGTGCCAGCAGTTACAGCGGGGGGCGGGGAAAAGATACGCAGTATTTT,CASSYSGGRGKDTQYF
.,TRBJ1-1,.,TRBV30,TGTGCCTGGAGAGCCAGGGATGTCACTGAAGCTTTCTTT,CAWRARDVTEAFF
.,TRBJ2-7,.,TRBV7-8,TGTGCCAGCAGCCTCCGGGGTAGTACCTACGAGCAGTACTTC,CASSLRGSTYEQYF
.,TRBJ1-4,.,TRBV4-1,TGCGCCAGCAGCGACGGGACCCCGAACTCCCAACAGAATGAAAAACTGTTTTTT,CASSDGTPNSQQNEKLFF
.,TRBJ2-3,TRBD2,TRBV7-6,TGTGCCAGCAGCGTCCCAGCGGGAGGACGGGCAGATACGCAGTATTTT,CASSVPAGGRADTQYF
.,TRBJ1-5,TRBD1,TRBV7-8,TGTGCCAGCAGCCAATCGACAGGGAATCAGCCCCAGCATTTT,CASSQSTGNQPQHF
.,TRBJ2-7,.,TRBV11-2,TGTGCCAGCAGCTCACCGCAACCGGGGGAGCAGTACTTC,CASSSPQPGEQYF
once,TRBJ2-7,.,TRBV5-6,TGTGCCAGCAGCGTACAGGAGTACGAGCAGTACTTC,CASSVQEYEQYF
few,TRBJ1-3,.,TRBV10-3,TGTGCCATTTCCCCTGACAACTCTGGAAACACCATATATTTT,CAISPDNSGNTIYF
.,TRBJ1-4,TRBD1,TRBV6-6,TGTGCCAGCAGTTACTCAGACAGGGGGAATGAAAAACTGTTTTTT,CASSYSDRGNEKLFF
few,TRBJ1-6,.,TRBV7-2,TGTGCCAGCAGCTTACGGTTGGAGCTAAGGGATTCACCCCTCCACTTT,CASSLRLELRDSPLHF
.,TRBJ2-5,.,TRBV10-2,TGCGCCAGCCGTCGACAGGAAGAGACCCAGTACTTC,CASRRQEETQYF
.,TRBJ1-2,.,TRBV6-1,TGTGCCAGCACTCTCGGAGAAGGGTATGGCTACACCTTC,CASTLGEGYGYTF
.,TRBJ2-7,TRBD1,TRBV28,TGTGCCACTTGGACAGGAGGTCACTACGAGCAGTACTTC,CATWTGGHYEQYF
.,TRBJ1-2,.,TRBV6-5,TGTGCCAGCAGTTACTCCGGAGGCTGGGGTGGCTACACCTTC,CASSYSGGWGGYTF